Given below is one T cell receptor (beta chain) in context. Using immunoSEQ multiplex PCR, the repertoire was profiled, and TCRdb retains in-frame clones only, with some absent. The sample has about 38,000 clones, approximately 92% seen once. Losses at the gene ends were 5 bases for V and 7 bases for J; bases not matched to a gene: 13. CDR1 and CDR2 from the germline V gene are SEHNR and FQNEAQ (reference sequence). This CDR3 spans 16 amino acids. The data were taken from a study of T cell changes during pregnancy in multiple sclerosis. Sequences were derived from CD8+ T cells from peripheral blood mononuclear cells, sampled after pregnancy. This rearrangement joins TRBV7-9 to TRBJ1-4, with 7 nucleotides matching TRBD1. The source is a female donor with multiple sclerosis, enrolled in a pregnancy study. CDR3 residues: CASSRYGTARGEKLFF. CDR3 in DNA: TGTGCCAGCAGCCGCTATGGGACAGCACGTGGTGAAAAACTGTTTTTT.